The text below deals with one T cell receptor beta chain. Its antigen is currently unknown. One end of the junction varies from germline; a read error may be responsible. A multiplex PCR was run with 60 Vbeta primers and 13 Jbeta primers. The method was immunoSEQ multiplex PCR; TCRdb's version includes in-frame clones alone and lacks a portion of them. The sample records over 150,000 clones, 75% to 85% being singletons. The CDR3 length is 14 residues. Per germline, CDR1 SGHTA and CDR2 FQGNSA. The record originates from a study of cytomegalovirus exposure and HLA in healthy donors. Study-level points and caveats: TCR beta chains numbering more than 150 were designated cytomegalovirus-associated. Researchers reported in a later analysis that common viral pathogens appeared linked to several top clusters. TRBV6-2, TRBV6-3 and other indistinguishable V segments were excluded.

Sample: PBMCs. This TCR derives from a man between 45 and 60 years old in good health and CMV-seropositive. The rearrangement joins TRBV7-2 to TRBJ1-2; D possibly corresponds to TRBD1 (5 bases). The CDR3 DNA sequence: TGTGCCAGCAGCTTAACAGGCGCCCCTTGGGGCTATACCTTC. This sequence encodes CASSLTGAPWGYTF.